This T cell receptor beta chain came from a study of cytomegalovirus exposure and HLA in healthy donors. General study findings and limits: Later analysis identified several of the most significant clusters that appeared linked to common viral pathogens.

This clone was detected only once. Its antigen is undetermined. With 60 Vbeta and 13 Jbeta primers, the PCR was carried out. The method was immunoSEQ multiplex PCR; TCRdb's version includes in-frame clones alone and lacks a portion of them. The data hold over 150,000 clones, with 78% observed a single time. The CDR3 sequence is 17 residues long. V lost 1 base and J lost 5; bases outside the gene matches: 9. The germline gives CDR1 MGHRA, CDR2 YSYEKL. The rearrangement joins TRBV4-1 to TRBJ2-2; TRBD2 matches at 8 bases. The receptor comes from a woman in her fifties or sixties in good health and CMV-seropositive. What was sequenced was PBMCs. The CDR3 DNA is TGCGCCAGCAGCCAAGTCGATGGCGGGAGGAGTACCGGGGAGCTGTTTTTT. Protein: CASSQVDGGRSTGELFF.